This T cell receptor (beta chain) is from a study of cytomegalovirus exposure and HLA in healthy donors. Study-level background: Most donors, around 81% of around 400 genotyped, fell in the Caucasian-associated ancestry cluster.

The primer mix had 60 Vbeta and 13 Jbeta primers. In the authors' workflow: There were 80 million or so unique TCR beta chains by a later count, and approximately 10 million of them were shared. This table comes from immunoSEQ multiplex PCR, and its TCRdb copy is limited to in-frame clones, with some not included. The V and J calls and clone size were taken over from that table, and D and trimming were inferred from the DNA. Of roughly 100,000 clones listed, approximately 71% were seen once; the top ten hold about a sixth. Trimming removed 5 bases from V and 7 bases from J; junction bases left unmatched: 5. The germline CDR1 and CDR2 sequences are MNHNS and SASEGT. The CDR3 has 13 amino acids. A few counts support this clone.

V gene TRBV6-1 combines with J gene TRBJ2-1; TRBD1 agrees at 7 bases. The sequenced material came from PBMCs. This clonotype was sampled from a woman between 18 and 30 years old in good health and CMV-seropositive. The CDR3 spells CASSLTGSNEQFF. The CDR3 DNA follows: TGTGCCAGCAGTCTGACAGGGAGTAATGAGCAGTTCTTC.